A single sample is the source of the 8 T cell receptor beta chains below, sequenced in a study of T-cell memory formation after mild COVID-19. TCRdb fed the 5' RACE reads into MiXCR, producing one record per CDR3 protein. The sample holds roughly 130,000 distinct CDR3 sequences, roughly 15% seen once. Material for sequencing was PBMCs or a T cell subset sorted from them (not recorded which). These TCRs come from an adult woman who had mild COVID-19 (a few samples of this study predate the infection). Cell type and time point are not known.

In this sample, this clonotype turned up a few times. This chain connects TRBV6-6 to TRBJ1-1; D is undetermined. Germline V gene sequence: CDR1 MNHNY, CDR2 SVGAGI (reference sequence). This CDR3 has 13 amino acids. Trimming cost V 2 bases and J 3 bases, with 7 bases left between them. In nucleotides, the CDR3 is TGTGCCAGCAGTTACGCCGGGTACACTGAAGCTTTCTTT. This gives the protein CASSYAGYTEAFF.

This clonotype was seen a few times. V is TRBV4-2 and J is TRBJ2-3; D remains ambiguous. The CDR3 runs to 19 residues. The V and J ends lost 0 bases and 0 bases respectively, with 19 bases between them. Germline V lookup: CDR1 LGHNA, CDR2 YNFKEQ. The CDR3, as DNA: TGTGCCAGCAGCCAAGAGACCGAGCTAACTGGATACAGCACAGATACGCAGTATTTT. This encodes CASSQETELTGYSTDTQYF.

The rearrangement links TRBV12-3 or TRBV12-4 to TRBJ2-7; TRBD2 aligns across 11 bases. The CDR3 totals 16 residues. The J segment lost 5 bases and the V segment lost 8 bases, leaving 14 bases of the junction unmatched. CDR3 residues: CASCHPLLAGAHEQYF. DNA of the CDR3: TGTGCCAGCTGCCACCCCCTACTAGCGGGAGCCCACGAGCAGTACTTC.

This clonotype was detected ten times or more. CDR3 nucleotide sequence: TGCGCCAGCAGCTTGGTTACAGGGAACCCCTACGAGCAGTACTTC. The encoded protein is CASSLVTGNPYEQYF. The J gene is TRBJ2-7, the V gene TRBV5-1; TRBD1 is a possible D gene (6 bases). There are 15 residues in the CDR3. CDR1 is SGHRS, CDR2 YFSETQ, per germline. V lost 0 bases and J 2 bases, leaving 12 bases between the germline ends.

This clonotype showed up just a few times. The chain uses TRBV7-9 and TRBJ2-1; 10 nucleotides match TRBD2. V gave up 1 base and J gave up 10 bases; unmatched junction bases: 4. The CDR3 covers 14 residues. Germline V gene lookup returns CDR1 SEHNR and CDR2 FQNEAQ (reference sequence). The chain's CDR3 is CASSLVLAGNEQFF. In DNA form, the CDR3 reads TGTGCCAGCAGCTTAGTACTAGCGGGAAACGAGCAGTTCTTC.

The CDR3 spells CAKRDMGRGEQYF. Written as DNA, the CDR3 is TGTGCCAAAAGGGACATGGGCCGGGGCGAGCAGTACTTC. The chain joins TRBV2 to TRBJ2-7; TRBD1 might be the D (6 bases). CDR1 is SNHLY, CDR2 FYNNEI, per germline. V was trimmed by 10 bases and J by 6 bases, leaving 19 bases between them. The CDR3 covers 13 residues.

The rearrangement joins TRBV9 to TRBJ1-1; no clear D gene. The CDR3 has 13 residues. The ends were cut back, 2 bases at V and 4 bases at J, with 9 bases in the middle. Germline V gene sequence: CDR1 SGDLS, CDR2 YYNGEE. The CDR3 nucleotides are TGTGCCAGCAGCGTCACCGGATTCACTGAAGCTTTCTTT. Translating it yields CASSVTGFTEAFF.

This clonotype was detected a few times. This sequence joins TRBV5-1 and TRBJ2-5; tentative D call: TRBD2 (5 bases). Deletions cut 3 bases from V and 7 bases from J, with 16 bases between. CDR1 and CDR2 (germline): SGHRS, YFSETQ. This CDR3 is 14 amino acids long. In nucleotides, the CDR3 is TGCGCCAGCAGCTCCCGGACGGCGGCGGGGACCCAGTACTTC. This sequence encodes CASSSRTAAGTQYF.